This TCR beta chain stems from a study of T-cell reconstitution after alpha-beta-depleted transplantation in children. Findings and caveats of the study: There were reportedly several hundred expanded graft clones from which alpha-beta T cells came about two months after transplant. T-cell counts and diversity at one year post-transplant came mainly from newly produced T cells.

At least ten counts were recorded for this clonotype. Its antigen is not identified. The CDR3 runs to 16 residues. The trim removed 0 bases at V and 7 bases at J, leaving 6 bases unmatched. Germline V gene lookup returns CDR1 MNHEY and CDR2 SVGEGT. Preparation of the TCRbeta library involved a method that used unique molecular identifiers. TCRdb reanalysed the PCR reads using MiXCR and keeps one entry per CDR3 protein. Among fewer than 550,000 distinct CDR3 sequences listed, over 9.5% were seen once. This clonotype was obtained from a child under 10 years old with inherited bone marrow failure, due to receive a stem cell transplant. The sample consisted of PBMCs, taken before TCRalphabeta/CD19-depleted stem cell transplant. J is TRBJ2-1 and V is TRBV6-2 or TRBV6-3; 10 bases match TRBD2. CDR3 protein: CASSYSGAGGPNEQFF. The CDR3 nucleotides are TGTGCCAGCAGTTACTCGGGAGCGGGAGGGCCTAATGAGCAGTTCTTC.